This T cell receptor (beta chain) was observed in a study of T cells in Graves' hyperthyroidism and ophthalmopathy. Ophthalmopathy cases scored 3 or more on the Clinical Activity Score and 4 or more on NOSPECS grade, with duration below 3 months. About 10 ml of fresh peripheral blood supplied the PBMCs. Amplification targeted TCR beta CDR3 regions from RNA transcripts. First-round RT-PCR of the TCR CDR3 relied on the HTBI primer set. Via MiXCR, TCRdb re-called the multiplex PCR reads, giving one row per CDR3 protein. The sample consists of around 690,000 distinct CDR3 sequences, 20% to 25% of them appearing once. This clonotype was found many times. What it binds is not known. Points from the study as a whole: The authors' 13 V-J model separated ophthalmopathy from stable hyperthyroidism.

The CDR3 consists of 14 residues. Trimming removed 5 bases at V and 7 bases at J, with 17 bases between. Germline V CDR1 and CDR2: LGHDT, YNNKEL (reference sequence). This clonotype originated in a man aged 25 to 40 with Graves' ophthalmopathy. The sequenced material came from blood. V usage is TRBV3-1 and J usage is TRBJ1-2; weak D call: TRBD1 (5 bases). The CDR3 here is CASSNGHRQSGYTF. In nucleotides, the CDR3 is TGTGCCAGCAGCAACGGACATCGACAGTCTGGCTACACCTTC. Filled out from reference TRBV3-1 and TRBJ1-2, the complete variable domain reads DTAVSQTPKYLVTQMGNDKSIKCEQNLGHDTMYWYKQDSKKFLKIMFSYNNKELIINETVPNRFSPKSPDKAHLNLHINSLELGDSAVYFCASSNGHRQSGYTFGSGTRLTVV.